Presented here are 32 T cell receptor beta chains from one specimen sequenced in a study of identifying expanded T cells in peripheral blood (dated 2019 in TCRdb). Libraries were prepared through the immunoSEQ multiplex PCR assay. As stored in TCRdb, this immuneACCESS dataset retains in-frame rearrangements with V and J assigned. A fraction of the clones does not appear; measured against another copy, unresolved V genes explain less than half of the discrepancy, and the remainder lacks a known reason. The sample includes over 100,000 clones, with roughly 90% observed a single time. The ten largest clones add up to more than 6.5% of the sample. Sequencing input: blood. These receptor sequences come from a person aged 18 to 75 in good health.

This sequence joins TRBV28 and TRBJ1-1, with D possibly matching TRBD1 (5 bases). Trimming took 3 bases from V and 5 from J, leaving 10 bases between them. Germline CDR1 MDHEN, CDR2 SYDVKM. The CDR3 has 13 amino acids. The CDR3 sequence: CASSLYGGTEAFF. DNA of the CDR3: TGTGCCAGCAGTTTGTACGGGGGAACTGAAGCTTTCTTT.

CDR3 amino acids: CASSQDIGRGFREKLFF. CDR3 DNA sequence: TGTGCCAGCAGCCAAGATATAGGCAGGGGGTTTCGTGAAAAACTGTTTTTT. The rearrangement links TRBV14 to TRBJ1-4; TRBD1 aligns across 7 bases. V lost 0 bases to trimming and J lost 7 bases; unmatched junction nucleotides: 11. Germline V gene sequence: CDR1 SGHDN, CDR2 FVKESK. CDR3 length: 17 amino acids. The complete variable domain, with remaining parts taken from reference TRBV14 and TRBJ1-4, reads EAGVTQFPSHSVIEKGQTVTLRCDPISGHDNLYWYRRVMGKEIKFLLHFVKESKQDESGMPNNRFLAERTGGTYSTLKVQPAELEDSGVYFCASSQDIGRGFREKLFFGSGTQLSVL.

This chain joins TRBV2 and TRBJ1-5; 10 nucleotides line up with TRBD1. The V and J ends lost 5 bases and 4 bases, in that order; junction bases with no gene match: 5. This CDR3 has 15 amino acids. The germline CDR1 and CDR2 sequences are SNHLY and FYNNEI. The chain's CDR3 is CASSSRDRGNQPQHF. The CDR3 DNA follows: TGTGCCAGCAGTTCCAGGGACAGGGGTAATCAGCCCCAGCATTTT.

V usage is TRBV27 and J usage is TRBJ2-5; maybe TRBD2 (6 bases). CDR1 MNHEY and CDR2 SMNVEV come from the germline V gene (reference sequence). The CDR3 totals 16 residues. The ends were cut back, 0 bases at V and 5 bases at J, with 16 bases in the middle. In DNA form, the CDR3 reads TGTGCCAGCAGTTTATCGGGGGGTCTCATGGAGGAGACCCAGTACTTC. Its translation: CASSLSGGLMEETQYF.

This clone was counted between two and nine times. This chain connects TRBV6-6 to TRBJ1-1; possibly TRBD1 for D (6 bases). Trimming took 6 bases from V and 6 from J, leaving 20 bases between them. The CDR3 loop spans 15 amino acids. The V gene's germline CDR1 is MNHNY and CDR2 SVGAGI (reference sequence). CDR3 DNA: TGTGCCAGCAGGGGGGGCGAGGGGCTTCGAGCTGAAGCTTTCTTT. Its protein product is CASRGGEGLRAEAFF.

The chain couples TRBV28 to TRBJ2-5; D unresolved. Germline assignment: CDR1 MDHEN and CDR2 SYDVKM. The CDR3 contains 14 residues. Here the CDR3 DNA reads TGTGCGACCATTGTTGACCTTCTACAAGAGACCCAGTACTTC. Its translation: CATIVDLLQETQYF.

This clone was seen a handful of times. The genes are TRBV5-6 and TRBJ2-3, with D possibly being TRBD2 (5 bases). V shed 0 bases and J shed 5 bases, with 10 bases lying between them. This CDR3 contains 14 residues. Germline assignment: CDR1 SGHDT and CDR2 YYEEEE. CDR3 in amino acids: CASSLVQSGDTQYF. The CDR3, as DNA: TGTGCCAGCAGCTTGGTACAGAGCGGAGATACGCAGTATTTT.

CDR3 bases: TGCGCCAGCAGCCAAGATCCCCAGGAAGAGACCCAGTACTTC. Translation gives CASSQDPQEETQYF. V usage is TRBV4-1 and J usage is TRBJ2-5; the D is unclear. V was clipped by 0 bases and J by 3 bases, with 8 bases between them. There are 14 residues in the CDR3. The V gene's germline CDR1 is MGHRA and CDR2 YSYEKL.

The chain employs TRBV7-3 and TRBJ2-3; the match to TRBD2 covers 7 bases. The CDR3 has 16 residues. Germline CDR1 reads SGHTA; CDR2 reads FQGTGA. Losses at the gene ends were 5 bases for V and 3 bases for J; bases not matched to a gene: 11. The DNA for the CDR3 is TGTGCCAGCAGCCTCGGGGGGAGGCAGTTAACAGATACGCAGTATTTT. It is translated as CASSLGGRQLTDTQYF.

This clone occurred once. This chain connects TRBV9 to TRBJ1-3; D unclear. The CDR3 consists of 15 residues. CDR1 SGDLS and CDR2 YYNGEE come from the germline V gene. V was pared by 0 bases and J by 1 base, with 8 bases between. CDR3 in amino acids: CASSVGVGSGNTIYF. CDR3 DNA sequence: TGTGCCAGCAGCGTAGGTGTTGGGTCTGGAAACACCATATATTTT.

The chain uses TRBV11-2 and TRBJ1-1; D unresolved. CDR1 is SGHAT, CDR2 FQNNGV, per germline. This CDR3 is built from 13 residues. The ends were cut back, 1 base at V and 2 bases at J, with 5 bases in the middle. The CDR3 DNA is TGTGCCAGCAGCTTAGGGGGTAACACTGAAGCTTTCTTT. Translating gives CASSLGGNTEAFF.

This chain's CDR3 is CASSYYSRGDNEQFF. The CDR3 DNA reads as TGTGCCAGCAGTTACTATTCCAGGGGCGACAATGAGCAGTTCTTC. V gene TRBV6-5 combines with J gene TRBJ2-1, with a tentative D call TRBD1 (6 bases). Looked up from germline, CDR1 is MNHEY and CDR2 is SVGAGI. CDR3 length: 15 residues. The ends were cut back, 1 base at V and 5 bases at J, with 12 bases in the middle.

The chain carries TRBV20-1 and TRBJ1-1, with no clear D. The germline CDR1 and CDR2 sequences are DFQATT and SNEGSKA (reference sequence). There are 11 residues in the CDR3. Trimming removed 1 base from V and 6 bases from J, with 6 bases in between. The chain's CDR3 is CSARASPEAFF. The DNA for the CDR3 is TGCAGTGCTAGAGCTTCCCCTGAAGCTTTCTTT.

This chain links TRBV18 with TRBJ2-5, with unresolved D. Deletions cut 0 bases from V and 1 base from J, with 6 bases between. The germline CDR1 and CDR2 sequences are KGHSH and LQKENI. CDR3 length equals 14 residues. CDR3 sequence: CASSPPSLQETQYF. In DNA form, the CDR3 reads TGTGCCAGCTCACCACCATCGCTCCAAGAGACCCAGTACTTC.

The chain couples TRBV7-9 to TRBJ1-5; D uncertain. The CDR3 is 15 amino acids. Germline V gives CDR1 SEHNR, CDR2 FQNEAQ (reference sequence). V was clipped by 1 base and J by 1 base, with 8 bases between them. The CDR3 here is CASSLEPRSNQPQHF. The CDR3, as DNA: TGTGCCAGCAGCTTAGAGCCGCGAAGCAATCAGCCCCAGCATTTT.

This chain connects TRBV6-1 to TRBJ2-5; no reliable D call. This CDR3 spans 15 amino acids. V was pared by 0 bases and J by 2 bases, with 10 bases between. Germline lookup yields CDR1 MNHNS and CDR2 SASEGT. CDR3 residues: CASSEALSQQETQYF. The CDR3 DNA reads TGTGCCAGCAGTGAAGCGTTGAGTCAGCAAGAGACCCAGTACTTC.

This CDR3 is CASSDSFRSYNEQFF. The DNA of the CDR3 is TGTGCCAGCAGTGATTCATTCCGCTCCTACAATGAGCAGTTCTTC. The rearrangement links TRBV2 to TRBJ2-1; D not resolved. CDR3 length equals 15 residues. CDR1 is SNHLY, CDR2 FYNNEI, per germline. Between the trimmed V and J ends, which lost 3 bases and 0 bases, there was a span of 9 bases.

This rearrangement joins TRBV7-9 to TRBJ2-1, with 12 positions matching TRBD2. V trimming: 2 bases; J trimming: 8 bases; junction bases outside the gene matches: 7. There are 16 residues in the CDR3. Germline lookup yields CDR1 SEHNR and CDR2 FQNEAQ (reference sequence). As DNA, the CDR3 is TGTGCCAGCAGCTTATCTAGCGGGGGGGCCCATGATGAGCAGTTCTTC. Protein: CASSLSSGGAHDEQFF.

J is TRBJ2-1 and V is TRBV29-1; 8 positions agree with TRBD2. The CDR3 is 14 amino acids. With 8 bases clipped from V and 8 bases from J, the junction kept 14 bases outside the gene matches. Germline lookup yields CDR1 SQVTM and CDR2 ANQGSEA. Here the CDR3 DNA reads TGCAGCTTCTCAGGACTAGCCGCTCGGGATGAGCAGTTCTTC. This encodes CSFSGLAARDEQFF.

This clone was found a few times. CDR3 in DNA: TGTGCCAGCAGCCAAGGGGCTGGCTACACCTTC. Encoded protein: CASSQGAGYTF. V gene TRBV5-4 combines with J gene TRBJ1-2; D is perhaps TRBD1 (5 bases). Germline V gene lookup returns CDR1 SGHNT and CDR2 YYREEE (reference sequence). The CDR3 length is 11 residues. Trimming took off 4 bases at V and 7 bases at J, with 8 bases between the two ends.

The V and J genes are TRBV6-6 and TRBJ2-2; 12 nucleotides align to TRBD1. CDR1 is MNHNY and CDR2 is SVGAGI in the germline V gene (reference sequence). V was clipped by 6 bases and J by 2 bases; unmatched bases: 4. This CDR3 is 16 amino acids long. The CDR3 sequence: CASSSGTGGNTGELFF. CDR3 sequence (DNA): TGTGCCAGCAGCTCCGGGACAGGGGGCAACACCGGGGAGCTGTTTTTT.

The rearrangement joins TRBV27 to TRBJ2-5; 8 nucleotides align to TRBD2. This CDR3 has 17 amino acids. V dropped 4 bases and J dropped 2; count of bases not matched to a gene: 12. From germline, CDR1 is MNHEY and CDR2 SMNVEV (reference sequence). In DNA, the CDR3 is TGTGCCAGCAGTTCCCCGGGGTTAGCGGGACTACAAGAGACCCAGTACTTC. Translated, it gives CASSSPGLAGLQETQYF.

The genes are TRBV6-5 and TRBJ2-3; 10 nucleotides agree with TRBD2. The CDR3 totals 14 residues. Looked up from germline, CDR1 is MNHEY and CDR2 is SVGAGI. V gave up 7 bases and J gave up 5 bases; unmatched junction bases: 6. The CDR3 coding sequence is TGTGCCAGCATACTATTAGCGGGAGGAGATACGCAGTATTTT. It specifies CASILLAGGDTQYF.

The genes are TRBV19 and TRBJ1-1; D is uncertain. Trimming stripped 5 bases from V and 3 bases from J, with 16 bases between. The CDR3 runs to 15 residues. Germline values: CDR1 LNHDA, CDR2 SQIVND (reference sequence). The CDR3 nucleotides read TGTGCCAGTAGTCCAAGCCCGGAGTCGGACACTGAAGCTTTCTTT. The encoded protein is CASSPSPESDTEAFF.

The V gene is TRBV14, the J gene TRBJ2-5; D unclear. With the DNA end fitting TRBJ2-7 better, the J assignment may be wrong. The CDR3 sequence is 15 residues long. Germline values: CDR1 SGHDN, CDR2 FVKESK. CDR3 residues: CASSQGPLSTHEQYF. In DNA form, the CDR3 reads TGTGCCAGCAGCCAAGGCCCCCTTAGCACCCACGAGCAGTACTTC.

On this clone itself: Other DNA variants within this sample encode the same CDR3. The chain couples TRBV18 to TRBJ2-2; D uncertain. Deletions cut 0 bases from V and 0 bases from J, with 5 bases between. This CDR3 region has 15 residues. Germline V gene lookup returns CDR1 KGHSH and CDR2 LQKENI. The CDR3 protein is CASSPPRPNTGELFF. DNA for the CDR3: TGTGCCAGCTCACCACCTAGGCCGAACACCGGGGAGCTGTTTTTT.

This clone was detected only once. V is TRBV5-4 and J is TRBJ1-1; D not resolved. This CDR3 region has 13 residues. V gave up 2 bases and J gave up 0 bases, with 5 bases separating them. Germline loops: CDR1 SGHNT, CDR2 YYREEE (reference sequence). This CDR3 reads CASSLALNTEAFF. In nucleotides, the CDR3 is TGTGCCAGCAGCTTAGCGTTGAACACTGAAGCTTTCTTT.

J is TRBJ2-2 and V is TRBV11-3, with TRBD1 matching over 10 bases. CDR3 length equals 17 residues. CDR1 and CDR2 from the germline V gene are SGHNT and YENEEA. The V segment lost 4 bases and the J segment 5 bases; nucleotides outside the gene matches: 10. DNA for the CDR3: TGTGCCAGCAGCTCCGGAGTGAGGACAGGGGGTACCGGGGAGCTGTTTTTT. This encodes CASSSGVRTGGTGELFF.

J is TRBJ1-3 and V is TRBV7-9; D might be TRBD1 (5 bases). V was pared by 5 bases and J by 3 bases, with 8 bases between. Germline V CDR1 and CDR2: SEHNR, FQNEAQ (reference sequence). CDR3 length equals 13 residues. CDR3 sequence reads: CASSLGDGNTIYF. In DNA form, the CDR3 reads TGTGCCAGCAGCCTAGGGGATGGAAACACCATATATTTT. Combining the CDR3 with reference TRBV7-9 and TRBJ1-3 gives the whole variable domain DTGVSQNPRHKITKRGQNVTFRCDPISEHNRLYWYRQTLGQGPEFLTYFQNEAQLEKSRLLSDRFSAERPKGSFSTLEIQRTEQGDSAMYLCASSLGDGNTIYFGEGSWLTVV.

This clone turned up a few times. This chain joins TRBV7-3 and TRBJ1-6; D perhaps matches TRBD1 (5 bases). Trimming took 5 bases from V and 6 from J, leaving 17 bases between them. This CDR3 spans 16 amino acids. Germline V lookup: CDR1 SGHTA, CDR2 FQGTGA. The CDR3, as DNA: TGTGCCAGCAGCCAAAGGGGCCAGGGAATTAATTCACCCCTCCACTTT. It codes for CASSQRGQGINSPLHF.

CDR3 amino acids: CASSPSSFRANIQYF. The CDR3 nucleotides read TGTGCCAGCAGTCCCTCGTCTTTCCGGGCTAACATTCAGTACTTC. The V gene is TRBV28, the J gene TRBJ2-4; D gene ambiguous. CDR1 and CDR2 from the germline V gene are MDHEN and SYDVKM. This CDR3 spans 15 amino acids. V lost 5 bases, J lost 7 bases, and 18 bases lay in between.

The CDR3: CASGPGGYGYTF. DNA of the CDR3: TGTGCCAGCGGCCCAGGGGGGTATGGCTACACCTTC. V is TRBV28 and J is TRBJ1-2; TRBD1 aligns across 7 bases. The V and J ends lost 8 bases and 5 bases, in that order; junction bases with no gene match: 5. Looked up from germline, CDR1 is MDHEN and CDR2 is SYDVKM. This CDR3 is 12 amino acids long.